This record looks at one T cell receptor (beta chain) sequence and its context. The antigen remains undetermined. An end of the junction differs from the germline gene, which may be a read error. In TCRdb, the 5' RACE reads were re-called with MiXCR into one record per CDR3 protein. The sample has 40,000 to 55,000 distinct CDR3 sequences, less than 4% seen once. This CDR3 contains 14 residues. Germline assignment: CDR1 MGHDK and CDR2 SYGVNS. The data stem from a study of neurological immune-mediated disorders. The study, taken as a whole, reports: Multiple sclerosis patients had less TCR clonal expansion than even healthy controls, unlike HTLV-1-associated myelopathy. Private repertoires in all groups were suggested by the finding that expanded clones across subjects shared no CDR3 amino acid sequences. Phylogenetic analysis grouped 18 of 34 multiple sclerosis patients' repertoires together, suggesting a possible repertoire signature.

The sequencing sample was made of PBMCs. The receptor was isolated from a woman aged 50 to 60 with multiple sclerosis. This chain joins TRBV25-1 and TRBJ2-3, with D maybe TRBD1 (7 bases). DNA for the CDR3: TGTGCCAGCAGTTTCAGCGGAGGGACAGATAAGCAGTATTTT. It yields the protein CASSFSGGTDKQYF.